This TCR beta chain was captured in a study of cytotoxic CD8 clonotypes in ibrutinib-treated CLL. Study-wide points: Higher clonality was seen at ibrutinib response and a return toward baseline at progression.

Repertoires were generated with immunoSEQ multiplex PCR, while TCRdb's copy carries only in-frame clones and drops some. Of around 130,000 clones in the sample, roughly 84% are singletons; the top ten hold 3.3%. Germline V gene data show CDR1 as SGDLS and CDR2 as YYNGEE. V shed 0 bases, J shed 5 bases, and the junction held 4 bases outside the gene matches. The CDR3 has 15 residues. About this clone itself: Its cognate antigen is unknown.

J is TRBJ2-3 and V is TRBV9; 9 nucleotides line up with TRBD2. This specimen consisted of PBMCs, obtained after 24 months of ibrutinib treatment. The TCR comes from a human donor with chronic lymphocytic leukemia. CDR3 coding DNA: TGTGCCAGCAGCGTAGGGGGACTAGCTGGAGATACGCAGTATTTT. Its translation: CASSVGGLAGDTQYF.